This is a list of T cell receptor beta chains from one sample in a study of shared clonotypes between healthy human individuals. The protocol was immunoSEQ multiplex PCR, while the TCRdb copy is restricted to in-frame clones and leaves out a portion. The repertoire has approximately 2.1 million clones, 80% to 95% of them found once; the top ten carry around 0.4%. The sequencing input was naive CD4+ T cells from PBMCs. The source of these receptors is a man between 18 and 29 years old in good health. Some clones in this sample may be carry-over from other donors' samples. Each CDR3 is given with its conserved first and last residue. A D gene is named only where the DNA matches it firmly. Clone size appears in some rows only: once, few, many, or a class for an expanded clone.

d_call cdr3_length clone_size j_call v_call cdr3_aa cdr3_nt
- 14 - TRBJ2-1 TRBV6-1 CASSELGSWGEQFF TGTGCCAGCAGTGAATTGGGCAGTTGGGGTGAGCAGTTCTTC
- 14 - TRBJ2-7 TRBV7-9 CASSLQPFSYEQYF TGTGCCAGCAGCTTACAGCCTTTCTCCTACGAGCAGTACTTC
- 16 - TRBJ2-7 TRBV11-2 CASSARPRDGSYEQYF TGTGCCAGCAGCGCGAGGCCCCGGGACGGCTCCTACGAGCAGTACTTC
- 13 - TRBJ2-7 TRBV7-9 CASSLEGGATQYF TGTGCCAGCAGCCTAGAAGGTGGAGCTACGCAGTACTTC
- 12 - TRBJ1-1 TRBV29-1 CSVERGGVEAFF TGCAGCGTTGAAAGGGGGGGAGTCGAGGCTTTCTTT
TRBD2 13 - TRBJ2-1 TRBV7-9 CASSPGGGEGQFF TGTGCCAGCAGCCCCGGGGGGGGTGAAGGGCAGTTCTTC
- 13 - TRBJ2-5 TRBV5-6 CASSLLGTETQYF TGTGCCAGCAGCCTACTTGGGACAGAGACCCAGTACTTC
- 14 - TRBJ1-1 TRBV5-6 CASSLRASIPEAFF TGTGCCAGCAGCCTCCGGGCCTCCATCCCTGAAGCTTTCTTT
- 15 - TRBJ2-7 TRBV28 CASTPRTPGSYEQYF TGTGCCAGCACCCCCCGGACGCCAGGTAGCTACGAGCAGTACTTC
- 14 - TRBJ2-3 TRBV5-4 CASSSRDTRDTQYF TGTGCCAGCAGCTCCCGGGACACCCGGGATACGCAGTATTTT
- 14 - TRBJ1-1 TRBV6-6 CASREGSRLKEAFF TGTGCCAGCAGGGAGGGGTCGAGGCTTAAGGAAGCTTTCTTT
- 13 - TRBJ2-7 TRBV18 CASSPRRDYEQYF TGTGCCAGCTCACCACGCAGGGACTACGAGCAGTACTTC
TRBD1 12 once TRBJ2-7 TRBV7-2 CASGQGGYEQYF TGTGCCAGCGGACAGGGGGGCTACGAGCAGTACTTC
- 14 - TRBJ2-3 TRBV5-1 CASSLAGSTDTQYF TGCGCCAGCAGCTTGGCTGGGAGCACAGATACGCAGTATTTT
TRBD2 14 - TRBJ2-1 TRBV11-1 CASRPSGSLSEQFF TGTGCCAGCAGACCTAGCGGGTCGCTATCGGAGCAGTTCTTC
- 16 - TRBJ2-1 TRBV18 CASSPSLYPDGNEQFF TGTGCCAGCTCACCTAGTCTTTACCCCGATGGCAATGAGCAGTTCTTC
TRBD1 13 - TRBJ1-6 TRBV27 CASRRGQGLPLHF TGTGCCAGCAGACGGGGACAGGGGTTACCCCTCCACTTT
- 17 once TRBJ1-5 TRBV18 CASSQIAGPAFNQPQHF TGTGCCAGCTCACAAATTGCGGGGCCAGCGTTCAATCAGCCCCAGCATTTT
TRBD1 15 - TRBJ2-6 TRBV10-3 CAISPGGPGANVLTF TGTGCCATCAGTCCAGGGGGTCCTGGGGCCAACGTCCTGACTTTC
- 15 - TRBJ2-5 TRBV28 CASSLGPGRQETQYF TGTGCCAGCAGCCTAGGACCGGGGAGGCAAGAGACCCAGTACTTC
- 15 - TRBJ2-5 TRBV5-1 CASSLAQIGGETQYF TGCGCCAGCAGCTTGGCGCAGATCGGAGGAGAGACCCAGTACTTC